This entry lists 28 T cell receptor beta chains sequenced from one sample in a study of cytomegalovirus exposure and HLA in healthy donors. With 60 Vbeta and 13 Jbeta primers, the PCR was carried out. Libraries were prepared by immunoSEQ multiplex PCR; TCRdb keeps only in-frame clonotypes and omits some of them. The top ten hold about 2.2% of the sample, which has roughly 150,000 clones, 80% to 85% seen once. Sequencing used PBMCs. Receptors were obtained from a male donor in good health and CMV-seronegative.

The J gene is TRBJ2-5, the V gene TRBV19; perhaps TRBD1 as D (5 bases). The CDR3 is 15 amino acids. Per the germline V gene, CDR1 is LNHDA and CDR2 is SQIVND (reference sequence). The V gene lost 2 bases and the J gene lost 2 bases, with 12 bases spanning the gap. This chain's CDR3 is CASSIIRQSQETQYF. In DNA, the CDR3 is TGTGCCAGTAGTATAATTCGACAGTCACAAGAGACCCAGTACTTC.

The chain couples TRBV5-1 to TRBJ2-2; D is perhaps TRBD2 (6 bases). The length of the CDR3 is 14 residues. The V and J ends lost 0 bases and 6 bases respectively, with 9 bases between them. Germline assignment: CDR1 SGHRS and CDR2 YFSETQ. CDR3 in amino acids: CASSLGRGPGELFF. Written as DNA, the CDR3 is TGCGCCAGCAGCTTGGGGCGGGGCCCCGGGGAGCTGTTTTTT.

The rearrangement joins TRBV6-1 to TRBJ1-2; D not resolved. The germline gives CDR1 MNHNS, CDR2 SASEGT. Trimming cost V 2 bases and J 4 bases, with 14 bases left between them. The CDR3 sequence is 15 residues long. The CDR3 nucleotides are TGTGCCAGCAGTGAAAGGGCGGACTGGGGCTATGGCTACACCTTC. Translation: CASSERADWGYGYTF.

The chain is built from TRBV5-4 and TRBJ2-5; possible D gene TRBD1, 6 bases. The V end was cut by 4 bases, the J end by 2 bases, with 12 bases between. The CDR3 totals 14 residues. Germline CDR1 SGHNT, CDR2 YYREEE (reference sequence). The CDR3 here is CASSPAGDQETQYF. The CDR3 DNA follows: TGTGCCAGCAGCCCCGCAGGGGATCAAGAGACCCAGTACTTC.

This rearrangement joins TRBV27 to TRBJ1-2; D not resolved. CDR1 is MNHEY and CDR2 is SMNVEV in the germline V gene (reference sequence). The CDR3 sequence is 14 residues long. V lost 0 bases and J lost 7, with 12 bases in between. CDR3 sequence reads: CASSLSRGKGGYTF. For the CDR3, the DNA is TGTGCCAGCAGTTTATCGAGAGGGAAAGGTGGCTACACCTTC.

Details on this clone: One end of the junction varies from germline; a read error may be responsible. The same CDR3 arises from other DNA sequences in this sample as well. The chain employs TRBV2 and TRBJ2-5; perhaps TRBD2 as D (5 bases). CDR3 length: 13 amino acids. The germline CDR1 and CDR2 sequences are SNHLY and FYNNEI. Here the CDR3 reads CASSEGGQRTQYF. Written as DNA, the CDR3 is TGCGCCAGCAGTGAGGGCGGGCAGCGGACCCAGTACTTC.

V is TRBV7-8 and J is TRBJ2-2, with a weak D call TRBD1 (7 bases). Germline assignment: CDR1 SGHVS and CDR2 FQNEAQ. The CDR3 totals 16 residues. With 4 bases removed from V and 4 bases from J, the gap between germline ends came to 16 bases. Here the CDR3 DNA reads TGTGCCAGCAGCTCCAACGGCAGGGGGGCCACCGGGGAGCTGTTTTTT. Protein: CASSSNGRGATGELFF.

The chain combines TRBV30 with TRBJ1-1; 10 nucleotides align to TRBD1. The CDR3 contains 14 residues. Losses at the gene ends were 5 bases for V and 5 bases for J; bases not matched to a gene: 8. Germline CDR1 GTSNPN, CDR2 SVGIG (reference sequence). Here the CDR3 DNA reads TGTGCCTGGGAAGGGGGGACAGGGGTTACTGAAGCTTTCTTT. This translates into CAWEGGTGVTEAFF.

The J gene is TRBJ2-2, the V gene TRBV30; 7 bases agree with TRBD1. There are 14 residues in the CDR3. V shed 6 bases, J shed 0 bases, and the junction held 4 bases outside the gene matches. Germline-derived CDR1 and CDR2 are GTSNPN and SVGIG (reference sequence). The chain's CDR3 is CACDRVSNTGELFF. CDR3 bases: TGTGCCTGCGACAGGGTATCGAACACCGGGGAGCTGTTTTTT.

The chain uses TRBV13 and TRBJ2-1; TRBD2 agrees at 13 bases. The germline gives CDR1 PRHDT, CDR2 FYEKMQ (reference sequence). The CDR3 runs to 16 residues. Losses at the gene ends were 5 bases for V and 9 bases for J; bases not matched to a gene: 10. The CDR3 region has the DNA TGTGCCAGCAGCCAACAGGGCGGGACTAGCGGGGCTGAGCAGTTCTTC. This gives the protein CASSQQGGTSGAEQFF.

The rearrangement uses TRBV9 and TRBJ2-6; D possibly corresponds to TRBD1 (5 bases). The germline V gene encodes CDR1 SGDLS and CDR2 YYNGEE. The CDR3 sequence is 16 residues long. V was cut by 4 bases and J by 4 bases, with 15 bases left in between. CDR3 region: CASSYPTGLGANVLTF. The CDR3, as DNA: TGTGCCAGCAGCTACCCAACAGGCCTCGGGGCCAACGTCCTGACTTTC.

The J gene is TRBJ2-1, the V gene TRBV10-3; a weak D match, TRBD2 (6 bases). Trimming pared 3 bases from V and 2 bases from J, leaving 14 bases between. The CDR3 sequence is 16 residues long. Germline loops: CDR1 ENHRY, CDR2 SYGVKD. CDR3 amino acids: CAISDYAGLTYNEQFF. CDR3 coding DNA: TGTGCCATCAGTGATTATGCGGGGCTTACCTACAATGAGCAGTTCTTC.

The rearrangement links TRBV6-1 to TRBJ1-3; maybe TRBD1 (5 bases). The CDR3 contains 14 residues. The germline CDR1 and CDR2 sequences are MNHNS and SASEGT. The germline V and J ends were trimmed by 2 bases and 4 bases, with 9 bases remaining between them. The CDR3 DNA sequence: TGTGCCAGCAGTGAATACAGGCCAGGAAACACCATATATTTT. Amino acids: CASSEYRPGNTIYF.

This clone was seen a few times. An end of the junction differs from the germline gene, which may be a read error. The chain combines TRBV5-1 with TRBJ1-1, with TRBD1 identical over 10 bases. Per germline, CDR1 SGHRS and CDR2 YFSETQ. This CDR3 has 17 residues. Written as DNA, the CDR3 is TGCGCCAGCAGCTTGGCTCTTTTGGGACAGGGGAACCCTGAAGCTTTCTTT. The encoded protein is CASSLALLGQGNPEAFF. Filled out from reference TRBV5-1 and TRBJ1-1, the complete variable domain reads KAGVTQTPRYLIKTRGQQVTLSCSPISGHRSVSWYQQTPGQGLQFLFEYFSETQRNKGNFPGRFSGRQFSNSRSEMNVSTLELGDSALYLCASSLALLGQGNPEAFFGQGTRLTVV.

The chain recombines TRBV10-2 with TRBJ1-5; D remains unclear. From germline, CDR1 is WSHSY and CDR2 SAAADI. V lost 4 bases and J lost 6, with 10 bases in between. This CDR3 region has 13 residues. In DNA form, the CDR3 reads TGCGCCAGCAGTGGGTCACAGATTCAGCCCCAGCATTTT. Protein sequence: CASSGSQIQPQHF.

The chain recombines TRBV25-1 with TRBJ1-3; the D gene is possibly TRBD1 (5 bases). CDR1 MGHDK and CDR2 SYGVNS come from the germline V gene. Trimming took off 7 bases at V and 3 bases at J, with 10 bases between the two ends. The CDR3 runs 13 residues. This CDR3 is CASTWGGGNTIYF. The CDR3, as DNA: TGTGCCAGCACTTGGGGCGGTGGAAACACCATATATTTT.

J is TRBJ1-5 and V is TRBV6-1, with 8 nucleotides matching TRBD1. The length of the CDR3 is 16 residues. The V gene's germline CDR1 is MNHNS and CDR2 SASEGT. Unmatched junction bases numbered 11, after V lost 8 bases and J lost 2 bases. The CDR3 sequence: CASRGQGLFGNQPQHF. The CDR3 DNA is TGTGCCAGCCGTGGACAGGGCTTGTTCGGCAATCAGCCCCAGCATTTT.

The CDR3 DNA reads as TGCGCCAGCAGCTTTACCGGGACACCGAACACTGAAGCTTTCTTT. Translating gives CASSFTGTPNTEAFF. The chain combines TRBV5-1 with TRBJ1-1; tentatively, D is TRBD1 (6 bases). Germline V gene sequence: CDR1 SGHRS, CDR2 YFSETQ. The CDR3 spans 15 residues. Trimming removed 2 bases at V and 1 base at J, with 12 bases between.

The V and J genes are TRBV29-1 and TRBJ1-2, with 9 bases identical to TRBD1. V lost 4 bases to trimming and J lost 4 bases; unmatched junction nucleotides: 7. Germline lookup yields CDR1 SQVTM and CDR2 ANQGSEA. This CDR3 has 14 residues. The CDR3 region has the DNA TGCAGCGTTGCCACAGGGGGCGCCGGCTATGGCTACACCTTC. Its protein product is CSVATGGAGYGYTF.

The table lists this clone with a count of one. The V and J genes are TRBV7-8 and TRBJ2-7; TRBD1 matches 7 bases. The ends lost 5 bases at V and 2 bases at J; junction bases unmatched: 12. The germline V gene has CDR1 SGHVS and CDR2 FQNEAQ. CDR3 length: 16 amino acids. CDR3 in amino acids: CASSLGTAIITYEQYF. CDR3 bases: TGTGCCAGCAGCCTCGGGACAGCAATAATCACCTACGAGCAGTACTTC. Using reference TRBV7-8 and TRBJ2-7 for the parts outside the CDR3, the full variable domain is GAGVSQSPRYKVAKRGQDVALRCDPISGHVSLFWYQQALGQGPEFLTYFQNEAQLDKSGLPSDRFFAERPEGSVSTLKIQRTQQEDSAVYLCASSLGTAIITYEQYFGPGTRLTVT.

CDR3 in DNA: TGTGCTAGTGTCGGGGGAGGAAGCTCCTACAATGAGCAGTTCTTC. It is translated as CASVGGGSSYNEQFF. V gene TRBV12-5 combines with J gene TRBJ2-1, with a weak D call TRBD2 (6 bases). The CDR3 length is 15 residues. The V and J ends lost 7 bases and 0 bases respectively, with 13 bases between them. Germline V gene lookup returns CDR1 LGHNT and CDR2 FRNRAP.

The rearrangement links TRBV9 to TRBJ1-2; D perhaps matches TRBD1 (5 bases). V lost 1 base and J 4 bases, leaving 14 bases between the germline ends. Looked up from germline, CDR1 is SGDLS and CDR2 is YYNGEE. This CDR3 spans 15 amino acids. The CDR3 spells CASSVSNEQVYGYTF. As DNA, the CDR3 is TGTGCCAGCAGCGTATCGAATGAACAGGTCTATGGCTACACCTTC.

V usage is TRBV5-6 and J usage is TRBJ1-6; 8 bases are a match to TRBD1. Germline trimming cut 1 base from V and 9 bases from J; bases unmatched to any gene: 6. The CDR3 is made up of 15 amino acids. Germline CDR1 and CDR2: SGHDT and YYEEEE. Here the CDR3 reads CASSLLDRVSSPLHF. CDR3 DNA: TGTGCCAGCAGCTTGTTGGACAGGGTTAGTTCACCCCTCCACTTT.

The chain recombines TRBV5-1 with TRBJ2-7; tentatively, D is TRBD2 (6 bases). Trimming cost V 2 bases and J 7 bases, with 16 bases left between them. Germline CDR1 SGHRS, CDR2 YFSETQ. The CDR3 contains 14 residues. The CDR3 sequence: CASSLVEGVGEQYF. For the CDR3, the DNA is TGCGCCAGCAGCTTAGTGGAGGGTGTGGGTGAGCAGTACTTC. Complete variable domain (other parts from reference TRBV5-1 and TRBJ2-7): KAGVTQTPRYLIKTRGQQVTLSCSPISGHRSVSWYQQTPGQGLQFLFEYFSETQRNKGNFPGRFSGRQFSNSRSEMNVSTLELGDSALYLCASSLVEGVGEQYFGPGTRLTVT.

The CDR3 DNA sequence: TGTGCCAGCAGAAGAGTCACCGCTGATGAAAAACTGTTTTTT. Its translation is CASRRVTADEKLFF. The chain joins TRBV2 to TRBJ1-4, with no clear D. CDR1 and CDR2 (germline): SNHLY, FYNNEI. V was shortened by 6 bases and J by 6 bases, with 14 bases between the two germline ends. This CDR3 comprises 14 residues.

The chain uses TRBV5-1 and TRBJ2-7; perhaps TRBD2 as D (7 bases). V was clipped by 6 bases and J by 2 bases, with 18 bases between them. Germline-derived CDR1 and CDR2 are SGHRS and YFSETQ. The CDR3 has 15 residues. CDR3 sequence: CASTTGGGSAYEQYF. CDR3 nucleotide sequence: TGCGCCAGCACAACGGGGGGCGGCTCCGCCTACGAGCAGTACTTC.

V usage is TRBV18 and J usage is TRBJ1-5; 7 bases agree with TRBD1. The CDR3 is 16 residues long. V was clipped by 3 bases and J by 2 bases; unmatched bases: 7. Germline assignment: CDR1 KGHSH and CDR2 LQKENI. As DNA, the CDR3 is TGTGCCAGCTCACCCATAGGACAGGAGGGCAATCAGCCCCAGCATTTT. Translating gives CASSPIGQEGNQPQHF.

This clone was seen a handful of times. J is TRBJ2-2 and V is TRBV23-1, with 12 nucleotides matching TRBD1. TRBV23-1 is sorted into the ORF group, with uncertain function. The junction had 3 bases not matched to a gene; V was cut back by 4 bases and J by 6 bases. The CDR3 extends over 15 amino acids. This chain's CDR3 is CASSRDRGPAGELFF. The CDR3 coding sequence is TGCGCCAGCAGTCGGGACAGGGGGCCCGCCGGGGAGCTGTTTTTT.